Listed below are T cell receptor beta chains from one sample, sequenced in a study of T cells after yellow fever vaccination. A single record per CDR3 protein comes from TCRdb applying MiXCR to the 5' RACE reads. The data show 500,000 to 650,000 distinct CDR3 sequences, approximately 12% seen once. The material sequenced was PBMCs, taken on the day of the yellow fever booster vaccination. These receptors were collected from a man in his thirties or forties who received the YFV17D yellow fever vaccine. Each CDR3 is given with its conserved first and last residue. The D gene is left open where the match is weak. Clone size, where shown, is once, few, many, or a class for clones that have expanded.

v_call	clone_size	cdr3_length	d_call	j_call	cdr3_nt	cdr3_aa
TRBV5-1	many	16	TRBD2	TRBJ2-1	TGCGCCAGCAGCGCCACTACTAGCGGACTTTACAATGAGCAGTTCTTC	CASSATTSGLYNEQFF
TRBV2	few	15	TRBD2	TRBJ2-7	TGTGCCAGCAGTGGGGGTAGCGGGAGATCCTACGAGCAGTACTTC	CASSGGSGRSYEQYF
TRBV29-1	-	13	TRBD1	TRBJ2-7	TGCAGCGCTGCGGGGGGACAGGGGCGAGAGCAGTACTTC	CSAAGGQGREQYF
TRBV5-6	-	16	TRBD1	TRBJ2-3	TGTGCCAGCGGCTTGATGGGACAGGGGAGGACAGATACGCAGTATTTT	CASGLMGQGRTDTQYF
TRBV7-2	-	15	-	TRBJ2-7	TGTGCCAGCAGCTTCGTCGACGGGGTTCCCTACGAGCAGTACTTC	CASSFVDGVPYEQYF
TRBV6-1	-	16	TRBD2	TRBJ2-1	TGTGCCAGCAGTGCCCTAGGGAGCGGGAGGTCCAATGAGCAGTTCTTC	CASSALGSGRSNEQFF
TRBV12-3/TRBV12-4	few	17	TRBD2	TRBJ2-7	TGTGCCAGCAGAGTGGGCCTAGCGGGAACCCGAGTCTACGAGCAGTACTTC	CASRVGLAGTRVYEQYF
TRBV19	-	16	-	TRBJ2-6	TGTGCCAGTAGTATAGAGACAGTAACTGGGGCCAACGTCCTGACTTTC	CASSIETVTGANVLTF
TRBV7-9	-	14	-	TRBJ2-3	TGTGCCAGCAGCTTTGGCGGCCGGAGGGATACGCAGTATTTT	CASSFGGRRDTQYF
TRBV6-2/TRBV6-3	-	16	-	TRBJ1-6	TGTGCCAGCAGTTCGCCCAGACCACTGTTGGCTTCACCCCTCCACTTT	CASSSPRPLLASPLHF
TRBV4-2	-	15	TRBD2	TRBJ2-1	TGTGCCAGCAGCCAAGTGCAACTAGCGGGAGGTGAGCAGTTCTTC	CASSQVQLAGGEQFF
TRBV25-1	-	17	-	TRBJ2-7	TGTGCCAGCAGTGAATTAGCTATCCAGGGGGGATCCTACGAGCAGTACTTC	CASSELAIQGGSYEQYF
TRBV20-1	many	11	-	TRBJ2-7	TGCAGTGCTAGCATTCTAGATAAGCAGTACTTC	CSASILDKQYF
TRBV7-9	few	13	-	TRBJ2-5	TGTGCCAGCAGCAAAGACAGACAAGAGACCCAGTACTTC	CASSKDRQETQYF
TRBV7-2	-	15	-	TRBJ2-1	TGTGCCAGCAGCGGAGTGATGGGGCTAAACAATGAGCAGTTCTTC	CASSGVMGLNNEQFF
TRBV4-3	few	14	TRBD1	TRBJ1-1	TGCGCCAGCAGCCAAGAAAACAGGGGATTTGAAGCTTTCTTT	CASSQENRGFEAFF
TRBV19	-	17	-	TRBJ2-2	TGTGCCAGTAGAACTGCTATAGCGCACGCGAACACCGGGGAGCTGTTTTTT	CASRTAIAHANTGELFF
TRBV5-6	few	12	-	TRBJ1-2	TGTGCCAGCAGCTTGGGACCGCGGGGCTACACCTTC	CASSLGPRGYTF
TRBV20-1	many	12	-	TRBJ2-3	TGCAGTGCTAGAGGACTAGCAGATACGCAGTATTTT	CSARGLADTQYF
TRBV18	-	19	-	TRBJ2-5	TGTGCCAGCTCACCACCGGCAGGACGTCCACCGGCCGACCAAGAGACCCAGTACTTC	CASSPPAGRPPADQETQYF
TRBV7-2	-	17	-	TRBJ1-6	TGTGCCAGCAGCTTAGTTGGACAGAGCCCTGTAAATTCACCCCTCCACTTT	CASSLVGQSPVNSPLHF
TRBV7-9	few	15	-	TRBJ1-6	TGTGCCAGCAGCTTAATCGGGGCAAATAATTCACCCCTCCACTTT	CASSLIGANNSPLHF
TRBV10-3	few	13	-	TRBJ2-4	TGTGCCATCAGAGACCACTCGGAAAACATTCAGTACTTC	CAIRDHSENIQYF
TRBV29-1	few	14	-	TRBJ1-4	TGCAGCGTTGCTTCGGCGGGAACTAATGAAAAACTGTTTTTT	CSVASAGTNEKLFF
TRBV7-2	few	14	-	TRBJ2-4	TGTGCCAGCAGCTTAAGGGGGACCAAAAACATTCAGTACTTC	CASSLRGTKNIQYF
TRBV11-1	-	21	TRBD2	TRBJ2-3	TGTGCCAGCAGCCGCAAGGTAGTGACTAGCGGGAGTGACGTTAGCACAGATACGCAGTATTTT	CASSRKVVTSGSDVSTDTQYF
TRBV7-2	many	15	-	TRBJ1-5	TGTGCCAGCAGCATCGACTATTATAGCAATCAGCCCCAGCATTTT	CASSIDYYSNQPQHF
TRBV7-2	-	13	TRBD2	TRBJ2-7	TGTGCCAGCAGCGGGGGAGGCGGGAGGGCCCAGAACTTC	CASSGGGGRAQNF
TRBV7-2	-	13	TRBD1	TRBJ2-4	TGTGCCAGCAGCTCGACAGGGGTAAACATTCAGTACTTC	CASSSTGVNIQYF
TRBV20-1	-	16	-	TRBJ2-5	TGCAGTGCTAGAGGGACTTCGAGGAAAAGCCAAGAGACCCAGTACTTC	CSARGTSRKSQETQYF
TRBV27	-	11	-	TRBJ2-1	TGTGCCAGCATGTCCTTCAATGAGCAGTTCTTC	CASMSFNEQFF
TRBV12-3/TRBV12-4	-	14	TRBD2	TRBJ2-5	TGTGCCAGCAGTTTGGGACTAGTGCAAGAGACCCAGTACTTC	CASSLGLVQETQYF
TRBV12-3/TRBV12-4	once	11	TRBD1	TRBJ1-5	TGTGCCAGCAGCCCCGGGACAGGCTATCATTTT	CASSPGTGYHF
TRBV7-9	-	16	TRBD2	TRBJ2-1	TGTGCCAGCAGCCCGCGTCTAGCGGGAGGGGCAAATGAGCAGTTCTTC	CASSPRLAGGANEQFF
TRBV5-1	-	14	TRBD1	TRBJ2-3	TGCGCCAGCAGCAAGGGACAGGGTGGCGATACGCAGTATTTT	CASSKGQGGDTQYF
TRBV18	-	15	-	TRBJ2-2	TGTGCCAGCTCACCACCGAACAGGGTGGCCGGGGAGCTGTTTTTT	CASSPPNRVAGELFF
TRBV20-1	-	19	TRBD2	TRBJ2-7	TGCAGTGCTAGAGAATATACTAGCGGGAGGGTCTTCAACTCCTACGAGCAGTACTTC	CSAREYTSGRVFNSYEQYF
TRBV5-1	few	15	TRBD1	TRBJ2-2	TGCGCCAGCAGCATTGGGACAGTTAACACCGGGGAGCTGTTTTTT	CASSIGTVNTGELFF
TRBV7-9	-	15	-	TRBJ1-2	TGTGCCAGCAGCTTAGTCCGGGAGGGAAACTATGGCTACACCTTC	CASSLVREGNYGYTF
TRBV6-2/TRBV6-3	-	16	-	TRBJ2-7	TGTGCCAGCAGACAACCTAATTTGGGGAGAGAATACGAGCAGTACTTC	CASRQPNLGREYEQYF
TRBV20-1	few	16	TRBD2	TRBJ2-7	TGCAGTGCTAGTGTTACTAGCGGGAGCATTTCCCACGAGCAGTACTTC	CSASVTSGSISHEQYF